The 8 T cell receptor beta chains below come from one sample, sequenced in a study of control samples from healthy donors and cancer patients. Method: immunoSEQ multiplex PCR; TCRdb's copy keeps in-frame clones and lacks some. The sample includes about 89,000 clones, 85% of them seen just once. Sequencing input: blood. These receptors were obtained from a middle-aged woman in good health.

CDR3 nucleotides: TGCGCCAGCAGCTCCCGGACAGGGGAGACTGAAGCTTTCTTT. This gives the protein CASSSRTGETEAFF. The rearrangement joins TRBV5-1 to TRBJ1-1, with 9 bases fitting TRBD1. V trimming: 3 bases; J trimming: 5 bases; junction bases outside the gene matches: 5. The germline V gene encodes CDR1 SGHRS and CDR2 YFSETQ. The CDR3 runs 14 residues. The full variable domain, in which reference TRBV5-1 and TRBJ1-1 provide the parts outside the CDR3, is KAGVTQTPRYLIKTRGQQVTLSCSPISGHRSVSWYQQTPGQGLQFLFEYFSETQRNKGNFPGRFSGRQFSNSRSEMNVSTLELGDSALYLCASSSRTGETEAFFGQGTRLTVV.

The rearrangement joins TRBV30 to TRBJ2-7; tentative D call: TRBD1 (5 bases). This CDR3 comprises 12 residues. V lost 3 bases, J lost 6 bases, and 12 bases lay in between. Germline loops: CDR1 GTSNPN, CDR2 SVGIG (reference sequence). CDR3 loop: CAWSRVVSEQYF. The CDR3 nucleotides read TGTGCCTGGAGCAGGGTAGTCTCCGAGCAGTACTTC.

The chain couples TRBV30 to TRBJ1-2; 7 bases map to TRBD1. The CDR3 loop spans 15 amino acids. The germline V gene encodes CDR1 GTSNPN and CDR2 SVGIG (reference sequence). V lost 2 bases, J lost 4 bases, and 10 bases stayed unmatched. The CDR3: CAWSPTGRLSYGYTF. In DNA form, the CDR3 reads TGTGCCTGGAGTCCGACAGGGCGGTTGAGCTATGGCTACACCTTC.

This clone was seen a handful of times. The chain couples TRBV15 to TRBJ2-3; the match to TRBD1 covers 7 bases. The CDR3 sequence is 13 residues long. Losses at the gene ends were 4 bases for V and 4 bases for J; bases not matched to a gene: 2. Germline CDR1 LNHNV, CDR2 YYDKDF (reference sequence). The CDR3, as DNA: TGTGCCACCAGCAAAGACAGGGCAGATACGCAGTATTTT. Residues: CATSKDRADTQYF.

V usage is TRBV5-1 and J usage is TRBJ2-2; 9 nucleotides align to TRBD1. V lost 4 bases to trimming and J lost 2 bases; unmatched junction nucleotides: 3. Per germline, CDR1 SGHRS and CDR2 YFSETQ. This CDR3 spans 15 amino acids. The CDR3 DNA follows: TGCGCCAGCAGCCAGGACAGGGGAAACACCGGGGAGCTGTTTTTT. Translation gives CASSQDRGNTGELFF.

This clone was seen only once. V and J are TRBV7-2 and TRBJ2-7, with 8 bases lining up with TRBD2. With 3 bases clipped from V and 3 bases from J, the junction kept 4 bases outside the gene matches. This CDR3 is 14 amino acids long. Germline V gene sequence: CDR1 SGHTA, CDR2 FQGNSA. The CDR3 bases are TGTGCCAGCAGCTTCGCGGGGGGACGCTACGAGCAGTACTTC. It yields the protein CASSFAGGRYEQYF.

The rearrangement joins TRBV7-2 to TRBJ2-3, with unresolved D. The V and J ends lost 4 bases and 2 bases respectively, with 4 bases between them. The CDR3 has 12 residues. Germline V lookup: CDR1 SGHTA, CDR2 FQGNSA. The CDR3 sequence: CASSSYTDTQYF. The CDR3 coding sequence is TGTGCCAGCAGCTCCTACACAGATACGCAGTATTTT.

V and J are TRBV5-1 and TRBJ2-5, with D maybe TRBD1 (5 bases). The CDR3 runs to 13 residues. V lost 5 bases and J lost 3, with 11 bases in between. The germline gives CDR1 SGHRS, CDR2 YFSETQ. This CDR3 reads CASRIQGEETQYF. The CDR3 DNA reads as TGCGCCAGCAGGATCCAGGGTGAAGAGACCCAGTACTTC.